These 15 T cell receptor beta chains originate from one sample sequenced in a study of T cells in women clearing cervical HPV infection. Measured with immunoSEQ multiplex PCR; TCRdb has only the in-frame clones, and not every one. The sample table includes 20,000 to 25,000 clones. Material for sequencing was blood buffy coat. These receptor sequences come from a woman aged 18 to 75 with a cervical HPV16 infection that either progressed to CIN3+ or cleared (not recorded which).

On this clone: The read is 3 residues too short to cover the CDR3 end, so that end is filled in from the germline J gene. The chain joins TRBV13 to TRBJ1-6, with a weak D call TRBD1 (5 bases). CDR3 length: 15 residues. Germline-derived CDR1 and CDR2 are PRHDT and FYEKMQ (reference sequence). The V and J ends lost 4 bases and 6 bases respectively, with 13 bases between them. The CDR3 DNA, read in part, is TGTGCCAGCAGCTGGGGGGAGGGAGGTAATTCACCC. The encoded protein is CASSWGEGGNSP. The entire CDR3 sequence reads CASSWGEGGNSPLHF.

The part of the CDR3 DNA that was read is TGTGCCAGCACCCCCCGGGCCTACAGGGCAGATACG. It encodes CASTPRAYRADT. The full CDR3 protein is CASTPRAYRADTQYF. This chain joins TRBV28 and TRBJ2-3; a weak D match, TRBD1 (6 bases). The missing CDR3 end, 3 residues past where the read stops, is filled in from the germline J gene. From germline, CDR1 is MDHEN and CDR2 SYDVKM. The CDR3 has 15 amino acids. V lost 7 bases and J lost 4, with 18 bases in between. Full variable domain (rest looked up from reference TRBV28 and TRBJ2-3): DVKVTQSSRYLVKRTGEKVFLECVQDMDHENMFWYRQDPGLGLRLIYFSYDVKMKEKGDIPEGYSVSREKKERFSLILESASTNQTSMYLCASTPRAYRADTQYFGPGTRLTVL.

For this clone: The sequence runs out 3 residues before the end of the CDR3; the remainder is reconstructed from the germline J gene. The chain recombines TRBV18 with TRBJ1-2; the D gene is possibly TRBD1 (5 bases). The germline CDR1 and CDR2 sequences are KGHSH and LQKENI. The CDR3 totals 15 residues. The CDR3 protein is CASSLAGGTYNDYTF. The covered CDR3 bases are TGTGCCAGCTCACTAGCGGGAGGGACCTACAATGAC. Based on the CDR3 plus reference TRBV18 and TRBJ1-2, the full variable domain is NAGVMQNPRHLVRRRGQEARLRCSPMKGHSHVYWYRQLPEEGLKFMVYLQKENIIDESGMPKERFSAEFPKEGPSILRIQQVVRGDSAAYFCASSLAGGTYNDYTFGSGTRLTVV.

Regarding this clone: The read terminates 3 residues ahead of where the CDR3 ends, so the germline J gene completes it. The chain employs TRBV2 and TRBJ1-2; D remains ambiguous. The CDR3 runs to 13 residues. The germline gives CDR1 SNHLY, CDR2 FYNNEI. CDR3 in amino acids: CASSALGLDTYTF. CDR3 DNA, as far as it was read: TGTGCCAGCAGTGCACTAGGTTTAGATACC.

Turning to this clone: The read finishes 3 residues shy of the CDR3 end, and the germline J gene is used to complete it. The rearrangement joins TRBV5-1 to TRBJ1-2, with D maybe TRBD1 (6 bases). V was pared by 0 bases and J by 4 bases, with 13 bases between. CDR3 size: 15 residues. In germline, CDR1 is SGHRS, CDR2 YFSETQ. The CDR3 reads CASSLGYRESYGYTF. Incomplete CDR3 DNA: TGCGCCAGCAGCTTGGGTTACAGGGAGAGCTATGGC. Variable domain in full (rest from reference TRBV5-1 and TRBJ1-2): KAGVTQTPRYLIKTRGQQVTLSCSPISGHRSVSWYQQTPGQGLQFLFEYFSETQRNKGNFPGRFSGRQFSNSRSEMNVSTLELGDSALYLCASSLGYRESYGYTFGSGTRLTVV.

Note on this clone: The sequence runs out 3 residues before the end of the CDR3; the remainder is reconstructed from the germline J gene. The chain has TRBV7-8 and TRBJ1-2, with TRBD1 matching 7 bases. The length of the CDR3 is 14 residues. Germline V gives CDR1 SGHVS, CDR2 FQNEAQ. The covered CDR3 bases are TGTGCCAGCAGCTTTGACAGGGCCAAAAACATC. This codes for CASSFDRAKNI. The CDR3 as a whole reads CASSFDRAKNIYTF.

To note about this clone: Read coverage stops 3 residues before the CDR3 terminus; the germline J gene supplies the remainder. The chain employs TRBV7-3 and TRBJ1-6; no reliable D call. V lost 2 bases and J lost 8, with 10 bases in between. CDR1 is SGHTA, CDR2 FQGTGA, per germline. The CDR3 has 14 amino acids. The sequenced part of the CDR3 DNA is TGTGCCAGCAGCTTAGGCATCGGGGATTCACCC. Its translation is CASSLGIGDSP. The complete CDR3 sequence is CASSLGIGDSPLHF.

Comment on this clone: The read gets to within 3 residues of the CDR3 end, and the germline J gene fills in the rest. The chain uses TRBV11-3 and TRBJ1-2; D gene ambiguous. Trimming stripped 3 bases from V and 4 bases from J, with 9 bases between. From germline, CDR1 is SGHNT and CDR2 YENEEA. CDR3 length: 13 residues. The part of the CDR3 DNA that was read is TGTGCCAGCAGCTTCGGGGAGGGCTATGGC. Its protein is CASSFGEGYG. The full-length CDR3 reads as CASSFGEGYGYTF.

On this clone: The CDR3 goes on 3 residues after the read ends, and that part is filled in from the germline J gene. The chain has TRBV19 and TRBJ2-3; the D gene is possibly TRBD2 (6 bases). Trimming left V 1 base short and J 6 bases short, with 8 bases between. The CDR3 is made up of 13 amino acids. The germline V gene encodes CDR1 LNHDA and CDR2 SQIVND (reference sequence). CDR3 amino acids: CASSIVAADTQYF. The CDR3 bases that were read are TGTGCCAGTAGTATAGTAGCGGCGGATACG.

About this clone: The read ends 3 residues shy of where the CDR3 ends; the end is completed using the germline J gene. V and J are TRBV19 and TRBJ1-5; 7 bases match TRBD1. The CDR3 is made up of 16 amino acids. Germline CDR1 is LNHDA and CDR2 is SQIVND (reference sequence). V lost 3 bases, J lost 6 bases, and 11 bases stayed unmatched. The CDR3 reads CASSIERQGAIQPQHF. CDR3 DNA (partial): TGTGCCAGTAGTATTGAGAGACAGGGAGCGATTCAGCCC. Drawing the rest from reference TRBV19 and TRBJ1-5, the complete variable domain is DGGITQSPKYLFRKEGQNVTLSCEQNLNHDAMYWYRQDPGQGLRLIYYSQIVNDFQKGDIAEGYSVSREKKESFPLTVTSAQKNPTAFYLCASSIERQGAIQPQHFGDGTRLSIL.

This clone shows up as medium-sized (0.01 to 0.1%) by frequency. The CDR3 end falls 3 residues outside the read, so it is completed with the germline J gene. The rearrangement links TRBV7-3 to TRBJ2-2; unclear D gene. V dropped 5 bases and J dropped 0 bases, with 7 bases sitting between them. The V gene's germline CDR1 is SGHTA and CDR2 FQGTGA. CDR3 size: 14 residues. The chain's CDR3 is CASSQASNTGELFF. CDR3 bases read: TGTGCCAGCAGCCAGGCTTCGAACACCGGGGAG.

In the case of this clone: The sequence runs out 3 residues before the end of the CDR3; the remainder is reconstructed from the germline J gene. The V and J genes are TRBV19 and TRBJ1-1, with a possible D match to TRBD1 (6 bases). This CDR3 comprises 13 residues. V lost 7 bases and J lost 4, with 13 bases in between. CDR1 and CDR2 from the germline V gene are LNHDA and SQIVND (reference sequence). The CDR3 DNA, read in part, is TGTGCCAGTACCCCACAGGGTAGCACTGAA. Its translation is CASTPQGSTE. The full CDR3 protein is CASTPQGSTEAFF.

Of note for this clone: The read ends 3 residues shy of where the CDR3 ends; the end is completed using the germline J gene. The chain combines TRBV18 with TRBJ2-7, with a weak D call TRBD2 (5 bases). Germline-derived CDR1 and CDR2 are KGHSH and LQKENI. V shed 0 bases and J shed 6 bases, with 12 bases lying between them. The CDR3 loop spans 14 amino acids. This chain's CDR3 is CASSPPRAVGEQYF. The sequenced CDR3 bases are TGTGCCAGCTCACCACCGCGGGCAGTGGGCGAG.

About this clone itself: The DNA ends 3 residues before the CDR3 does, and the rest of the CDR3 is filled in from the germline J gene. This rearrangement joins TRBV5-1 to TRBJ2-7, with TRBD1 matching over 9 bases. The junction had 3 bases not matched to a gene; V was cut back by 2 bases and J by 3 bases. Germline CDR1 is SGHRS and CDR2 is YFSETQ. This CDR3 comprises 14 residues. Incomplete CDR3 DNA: TGCGCCAGCAGCTTAGGGACAGGGAACTACGAG. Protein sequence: CASSLGTGNYE. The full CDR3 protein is CASSLGTGNYEQYF. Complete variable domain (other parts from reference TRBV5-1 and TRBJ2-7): KAGVTQTPRYLIKTRGQQVTLSCSPISGHRSVSWYQQTPGQGLQFLFEYFSETQRNKGNFPGRFSGRQFSNSRSEMNVSTLELGDSALYLCASSLGTGNYEQYFGPGTRLTVT.

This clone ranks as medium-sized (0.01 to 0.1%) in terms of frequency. CDR3 DNA, as far as it was read: TGTGCCAGCAGCCCCCAGGTCCAGGCCGGGGAG. As protein: CASSPQVQAGE. The whole CDR3 protein is CASSPQVQAGELFF. The V gene is TRBV7-2, the J gene TRBJ2-2, with unresolved D. The read stops 3 residues short of the end of the CDR3; the missing end is completed from the germline J gene. The CDR3 extends over 14 amino acids. Germline values: CDR1 SGHTA, CDR2 FQGNSA. V dropped 5 bases and J dropped 6 bases, with 13 bases sitting between them.